These 28 T cell receptor beta chains came from one sample sequenced in a study of T cells after yellow fever vaccination. Each CDR3 protein is one row after TCRdb ran MiXCR on the 5' RACE reads. There are roughly 160,000 distinct CDR3 sequences in the sample; about a tenth occur only once, and around 40% lies in the top ten. Sequenced material: CD8+ T cells sorted from PBMCs, taken 45 days after the yellow fever booster vaccination. These receptors were obtained from a young man who received the YFV17D yellow fever vaccine.

The chain links TRBV11-1 to TRBJ1-1; 10 bases align to TRBD1. Per germline, CDR1 SGHAT and CDR2 FQDESV (reference sequence). The CDR3 loop spans 16 amino acids. After removal of 5 bases from V and 2 bases from J, the junction contained 8 bases not matched to a gene. CDR3 loop: CASSQGQGTSNTEAFF. The CDR3 bases are TGTGCCAGCAGCCAGGGACAGGGGACGTCTAACACTGAAGCTTTCTTT.

This clonotype has at least ten counts. This chain uses TRBV6-5 with TRBJ2-5; 11 nucleotides align to TRBD2. Germline values: CDR1 MNHEY, CDR2 SVGAGI. This CDR3 spans 18 amino acids. The V segment lost 0 bases and the J segment 2 bases; nucleotides outside the gene matches: 8. Here the CDR3 DNA reads TGTGCCAGCAGTTACTCGTCTAGCGGGGGGCTCTCTCAAGAGACCCAGTACTTC. It codes for CASSYSSSGGLSQETQYF.

Concerning this clonotype: Compared with germline, one end of the junction differs, possibly owing to a read error. The J gene is TRBJ2-7, the V gene TRBV6-5; D unclear. Germline V gene sequence: CDR1 MNHEY, CDR2 SVGAGI. The CDR3 is 15 amino acids. CDR3 DNA sequence: TGTGCCAGCACTCCCTCTAGGTCGGGCTCCCACGAGCAGTACTTC. Amino acid sequence: CASTPSRSGSHEQYF.

Only a few counts were recorded for this clonotype. The chain links TRBV29-1 to TRBJ2-3; D could derive from TRBD1 or TRBD2 (6 bases each). This CDR3 has 14 residues. Trimming removed 1 base at V and 1 base at J, with 9 bases between. CDR1 is SQVTM and CDR2 is ANQGSEA in the germline V gene. For the CDR3, the DNA is TGCAGCGTTGAAGCGGGGGCCGGCACAGATACGCAGTATTTT. It codes for CSVEAGAGTDTQYF.

This clonotype was recorded a few times. Compared with germline, one end of the junction differs, possibly owing to a read error. The chain joins TRBV30 to TRBJ1-2; D call uncertain. The CDR3 is 13 residues long. CDR1 GTSNPN and CDR2 SVGIG come from the germline V gene (reference sequence). The CDR3 loop is CAWSVAGNSGYTF. Written as DNA, the CDR3 is TGTGCCTGGAGTGTCGCGGGGAACTCTGGCTACACCTTC.

The chain recombines TRBV20-1 with TRBJ2-1; 9 nucleotides match TRBD2. Germline V CDR1 and CDR2: DFQATT, SNEGSKA (reference sequence). The CDR3 covers 17 residues. The junction had 9 bases not matched to a gene; V was cut back by 1 base and J by 2 bases. CDR3 DNA sequence: TGCAGTGCTAGAGGGGCGGCTAGCGGGGAAGCCTACAATGAGCAGTTCTTC. Protein product: CSARGAASGEAYNEQFF.

This clonotype was observed a handful of times. The chain uses TRBV9 and TRBJ2-3; D might be TRBD1 or TRBD2, each matching 6 bases. CDR3 size: 14 residues. V gave up 4 bases and J gave up 4 bases, with 13 bases separating them. Germline CDR1 reads SGDLS; CDR2 reads YYNGEE. This CDR3 is CASSLEGGADTQYF. CDR3 DNA: TGTGCCAGCAGCTTGGAGGGGGGAGCAGATACGCAGTATTTT.

CDR3 amino acids: CASSLYSGPGNSPLHF. DNA for the CDR3: TGTGCCAGCAGTTTATATTCTGGGCCAGGGAATTCACCCCTCCACTTT. The rearrangement links TRBV12-3 or TRBV12-4 to TRBJ1-6; D is perhaps TRBD1 (5 bases). The CDR3 contains 16 residues. V lost 2 bases, J lost 7 bases, and 15 bases lay in between.

The table lists this clonotype with a few counts. The chain links TRBV28 to TRBJ2-5; D not resolved. Germline V CDR1 and CDR2: MDHEN, SYDVKM. The CDR3 sequence is 14 residues long. The germline V and J ends were trimmed by 5 bases and 5 bases, with 15 bases remaining between them. This chain's CDR3 is CASSAPLGRETQYF. CDR3 DNA: TGTGCCAGCAGTGCCCCCCTAGGGCGGGAGACCCAGTACTTC.

This clonotype turned up a few times. CDR3 residues: CASSLGEGLINEQFF. In nucleotides, the CDR3 is TGTGCCAGCAGCTTAGGGGAGGGGTTGATTAATGAGCAGTTCTTC. This rearrangement joins TRBV7-6 to TRBJ2-1; 7 bases map to TRBD2. CDR1 is SGHVS and CDR2 is FNYEAQ in the germline V gene. This CDR3 region has 15 residues. Trimming took 1 base from V and 7 from J; bases not matched to a gene: 7.

This clonotype appeared a few times. The chain joins TRBV7-2 to TRBJ1-2; D remains ambiguous. V was shortened by 1 base and J by 10 bases, with 13 bases between the two germline ends. The CDR3 covers 13 residues. The V gene's germline CDR1 is SGHTA and CDR2 FQGNSA. The CDR3 coding sequence is TGTGCCAGCAGCTTAGGGCACGAATTGGACTACACCTTC. Protein product: CASSLGHELDYTF.

V and J are TRBV4-1 and TRBJ2-7; possible D gene TRBD1, 5 bases. Trimming took off 1 base at V and 0 bases at J, with 7 bases between the two ends. The CDR3 is 14 residues long. Germline-derived CDR1 and CDR2 are MGHRA and YSYEKL. CDR3 residues: CASSQVDSSYEQYV. The CDR3 DNA follows: TGCGCCAGCAGCCAAGTTGACAGCTCCTACGAGCAGTACGTC.

The genes are TRBV28 and TRBJ2-2, with D unclear. Germline CDR1 MDHEN, CDR2 SYDVKM. This CDR3 has 14 residues. V was trimmed by 3 bases and J by 0 bases, leaving 5 bases between them. The CDR3 is CASSFQSNTGELFF. CDR3 DNA: TGTGCCAGCAGTTTCCAATCGAACACCGGGGAGCTGTTTTTT.

V and J are TRBV19 and TRBJ1-5; D ambiguous. The CDR3 runs to 14 residues. The germline V gene has CDR1 LNHDA and CDR2 SQIVND (reference sequence). Trimming stripped 7 bases from V and 3 bases from J, with 13 bases between. The chain's CDR3 is CASKGSPSNQPQHF. DNA for the CDR3: TGTGCCAGTAAAGGCAGTCCTTCCAATCAGCCCCAGCATTTT. Supplemented by reference TRBV19 and TRBJ1-5, the full variable domain reads DGGITQSPKYLFRKEGQNVTLSCEQNLNHDAMYWYRQDPGQGLRLIYYSQIVNDFQKGDIAEGYSVSREKKESFPLTVTSAQKNPTAFYLCASKGSPSNQPQHFGDGTRLSIL.

This sequence joins TRBV4-3 and TRBJ1-2, with D possibly being TRBD1 (5 bases). The CDR3 length is 15 residues. V lost 5 bases and J lost 8, with 21 bases in between. CDR1 is LGHNA and CDR2 is YSLEER in the germline V gene. The CDR3 nucleotides read TGCGCCAGCAGCTCAACGGAGGACACCAATCGGGGCTACACCTTC. It yields the protein CASSSTEDTNRGYTF.

The V and J genes are TRBV6-5 and TRBJ2-7; 7 positions match TRBD2. The germline V gene encodes CDR1 MNHEY and CDR2 SVGAGI. The CDR3 has 16 residues. Trimming removed 0 bases from V and 2 bases from J; junction bases left unmatched: 7. In DNA, the CDR3 is TGTGCCAGCAGTTACTCGAGGGAGGGGTGGACCTACGAGCAGTACTTC. Translation gives CASSYSREGWTYEQYF.

CDR3 amino acids: CASSYTLVNEQFF. DNA of the CDR3: TGTGCCAGCAGTTACACTCTAGTGAATGAGCAGTTCTTC. V is TRBV6-2 or TRBV6-3 and J is TRBJ2-1; D uncertain. Trimming took 2 bases from V and 7 from J, leaving 9 bases between them. The CDR3 runs 13 residues. CDR1 is MNHEY, CDR2 SVGEGT, per germline.

This clonotype was detected ten times or more. CDR3 residues: CASSLYGGSYEQYF. DNA for the CDR3: TGTGCCAGCAGCTTGTACGGGGGGTCCTACGAGCAGTACTTC. The V call is TRBV7-8, the J call TRBJ2-7; 7 nucleotides line up with TRBD2. V gave up 3 bases and J gave up 1 base; unmatched junction bases: 3. The germline V gene encodes CDR1 SGHVS and CDR2 FQNEAQ. The CDR3 consists of 14 residues.

This chain uses TRBV6-5 with TRBJ2-1, with 7 bases aligning to TRBD1. V was clipped by 6 bases and J by 3 bases; unmatched bases: 17. The germline gives CDR1 MNHEY, CDR2 SVGAGI. The CDR3 is 18 residues long. CDR3 loop: CASRSGTEDGLGYNEQFF. For the CDR3, the DNA is TGTGCCAGCAGGAGTGGGACAGAAGACGGCTTGGGCTACAATGAGCAGTTCTTC.

This clonotype came up a few times. The genes are TRBV11-2 and TRBJ2-1; maybe TRBD1 (5 bases). Germline V gives CDR1 SGHAT, CDR2 FQNNGV. Trimming took 4 bases from V and 10 from J, leaving 11 bases between them. CDR3 length equals 12 residues. The CDR3 loop reads CASSSLGREQFF. In DNA, the CDR3 is TGTGCCAGCAGCTCATTGGGGCGGGAGCAGTTCTTC.

V usage is TRBV2 and J usage is TRBJ2-7, with TRBD2 as a possible D gene (6 bases). V shed 4 bases and J shed 1 base, with 11 bases lying between them. Looked up from germline, CDR1 is SNHLY and CDR2 is FYNNEI. This CDR3 contains 14 residues. The CDR3 bases are TGTGCCAGCAGTGGCTGGAGGGTATCCTACGAGCAGTACGTC. It yields the protein CASSGWRVSYEQYV.

The chain employs TRBV7-2 and TRBJ2-5; tentatively, D is TRBD1 or TRBD2 (5 bases each). Trimming took off 5 bases at V and 1 base at J, with 8 bases between the two ends. Germline assignment: CDR1 SGHTA and CDR2 FQGNSA. This CDR3 has 13 residues. CDR3 nucleotides: TGTGCCAGCAGCGGGGGACCCCAAGAGACCCAGTACTTC. It yields the protein CASSGGPQETQYF.

This clonotype has ten or more counts. This rearrangement joins TRBV9 to TRBJ2-2, with D maybe TRBD2 (6 bases). This CDR3 region has 15 residues. Trimming left V 6 bases short and J 6 bases short, with 18 bases between. From germline, CDR1 is SGDLS and CDR2 YYNGEE. In DNA form, the CDR3 reads TGTGCCAGCAAACCCTCCGGGACTTCCGCCGGGGAGCTGTTTTTT. Amino acids: CASKPSGTSAGELFF. Together with reference TRBV9 and TRBJ2-2, the CDR3 gives the full variable domain: DSGVTQTPKHLITATGQRVTLRCSPRSGDLSVYWYQQSLDQGLQFLIQYYNGEERAKGNILERFSAQQFPDLHSELNLSSLELGDSALYFCASKPSGTSAGELFFGEGSRLTVL.

This chain connects TRBV12-3 or TRBV12-4 to TRBJ1-6; D ambiguous. The CDR3 has 15 amino acids. V lost 6 bases and J 2 bases, leaving 11 bases between the germline ends. DNA of the CDR3: TGTGCCAGCAGCGTCGATGCCACCTATAATTCACCCCTCCACTTT. Protein sequence: CASSVDATYNSPLHF.

This clonotype occurred many times. The chain combines TRBV6-4 with TRBJ2-2; D is undetermined. Germline V gives CDR1 MRHNA, CDR2 SNTAGT. Trimming removed 0 bases from V and 5 bases from J, with 4 bases in between. The CDR3 length is 13 residues. The CDR3 sequence is CASSDSTTGELFF. The CDR3 DNA sequence: TGTGCCAGCAGTGACTCGACTACCGGGGAGCTGTTTTTT.

The V gene is TRBV7-9, the J gene TRBJ2-5; D unresolved. This CDR3 spans 13 amino acids. Germline loops: CDR1 SEHNR, CDR2 FQNEAQ (reference sequence). V lost 5 bases and J lost 0, with 7 bases in between. The CDR3 protein is CASSPGNQETQYF. CDR3 bases: TGTGCCAGCAGCCCGGGTAACCAAGAGACCCAGTACTTC.

The sample holds many counts of this clonotype. The junction and the germline gene differ at one end; a read error may be behind it. The V call is TRBV29-1, the J call TRBJ2-4; TRBD2 matches 11 bases. Per the germline V gene, CDR1 is SQVTM and CDR2 is ANQGSEA. The CDR3 has 11 amino acids. The CDR3 coding sequence is TGCAGCGCCCTTAGCGGGGGGGCTTGTAACTTC. The encoded protein is CSALSGGACNF.

The V call is TRBV4-2, the J call TRBJ2-3; 9 bases map to TRBD2. Germline V lookup: CDR1 LGHNA, CDR2 YNFKEQ. V lost 5 bases and J lost 6; bases outside the gene matches: 12. The CDR3 is 16 residues long. CDR3 residues: CASSSGERGAGDTQYF. The CDR3 nucleotides are TGTGCCAGCAGCTCCGGGGAGCGGGGGGCCGGGGATACGCAGTATTTT.